This is a list of T cell receptor beta chains from one sample in a study of cytomegalovirus exposure and HLA in healthy donors. Generated by immunoSEQ multiplex PCR, the TCRdb table keeps only in-frame clones and is missing some. Of around 140,000 clones detected, roughly 73% appear once; the ten largest clones hold over 3%. Sequencing used PBMCs. Receptor source: a man aged 40-55 years in good health and CMV-seronegative. CDR3s include the opening cysteine and the closing phenylalanine or tryptophan. The D gene is left open where the match is weak. Where a row states a size, it is once, few, many or the class of an expanded clone; other rows omit it.

J gene,clone size,V gene,D gene,CDR3 DNA,CDR3 protein
TRBJ2-2,NA,TRBV4-2,TRBD2,TGTGCCAGCAGGCCCCCTAGCGGGGGTTCGAACACCGGGGAGCTGTTTTTT,CASRPPSGGSNTGELFF
TRBJ1-1,NA,TRBV5-1,NA,TGCGCCAGCAGCTTGGCTGGTCCCGACAGGATCGGCGGGAACACTGAAGCTTTCTTT,CASSLAGPDRIGGNTEAFF
TRBJ2-5,NA,TRBV10-3,NA,TGTGCCATCAGCCCCAGGGGGGCCCAAGAGACCCAGTACTTC,CAISPRGAQETQYF
TRBJ2-7,NA,TRBV28,NA,TGTGCCAGCAGTTTAACGGGGGTTGGGTCCGAGCAGTACTTC,CASSLTGVGSEQYF
TRBJ2-2,NA,TRBV23-1,TRBD1,TGCGCCAGCAGTCAATCAGCGACAGGGCCCACCGGGGAGCTGTTTTTT,CASSQSATGPTGELFF
TRBJ2-5,NA,TRBV5-6,TRBD1,TGTGCCAGCAGCTTGGGACAGGGATCAGTTGAGACCCAGTACTTC,CASSLGQGSVETQYF
TRBJ2-2,few,TRBV2,TRBD1,TGTGCCAGCAGTGAAGTCGGGGGACAGGGGACCGGGGAGCTGTTTTTT,CASSEVGGQGTGELFF
TRBJ1-1,NA,TRBV19,NA,TGTGCCAGTAGTATTCAGGGCAGGGGCACTGAAGCTTTCTTT,CASSIQGRGTEAFF
TRBJ2-2,NA,TRBV9,TRBD1,TGTGCCAGCAGCCTACGGACAGGGGAAACCGGGGAGCTGTTTTTT,CASSLRTGETGELFF
TRBJ2-1,NA,TRBV9,NA,TGTGCCAGCAGCGTCGACCCCCCTCGGCGCGGACTGGAGGGTGAGCAGTTCTTC,CASSVDPPRRGLEGEQFF
TRBJ1-2,NA,TRBV9,NA,TGTGCCAGCAGCGGGGGGCCTGACTATGGCTACACCTTC,CASSGGPDYGYTF
TRBJ2-7,NA,TRBV6-5,TRBD1,TGTGCCAGCACCAGGGGACAGGGAAACTACGAGCAGTACTTC,CASTRGQGNYEQYF
TRBJ1-5,NA,TRBV19,NA,TGTGCCAGTAGTTCTGCTGGGGAGGCCACGGGGCCCCAGCATTTT,CASSSAGEATGPQHF
TRBJ2-3,once,TRBV9,NA,TGTGCCAGCAGCGCCAGGGGGGCTACAGATACGCAGTATTTT,CASSARGATDTQYF
TRBJ1-2,once,TRBV9,NA,TGTGCCAGCAGCGCCGGGTTTAACTATGGCTACACCTTC,CASSAGFNYGYTF
TRBJ1-5,NA,TRBV4-1,NA,TGCGCCAGCAGCCCCGAGGGTGCGAGCAATCAGCCCCAGCATTTT,CASSPEGASNQPQHF
TRBJ2-1,NA,TRBV5-4,NA,TGTGCCAGCAGCTTTGTAGCGTTGGACAATGAGCAGTTCTTC,CASSFVALDNEQFF
TRBJ2-3,once,TRBV5-1,TRBD2,TGCGCCAGCAGCCCCCAAATAGGAGCGGGGGGTGCAGATACGCAGTATTTT,CASSPQIGAGGADTQYF
TRBJ2-2,NA,TRBV6-1,TRBD2,TGTGCCAGCAGTGAAAGCTACAACTTAGCGGGCACCGGGGAGCTGTTTTTT,CASSESYNLAGTGELFF
TRBJ2-5,once,TRBV7-2,TRBD2,TGTGCCAGCAGCTTAGGAGGCGGGGGGGGAGAGACCCAGTACTTC,CASSLGGGGGETQYF
TRBJ2-7,NA,TRBV6-5,TRBD1,TGTGCCAGCAGTTGGGACAGGGGGCGCCTCGGGCAGTACTTC,CASSWDRGRLGQYF
TRBJ2-3,NA,TRBV5-6,TRBD1,TGTGCCAGCAGCTTGGCGCAGGGGGCAGATACGCAGTATTTT,CASSLAQGADTQYF
TRBJ2-1,NA,TRBV9,NA,TGTGCCAGCAGCGCTATCCCGGGGTCTTTTTACAATGAGCAGTTCTTC,CASSAIPGSFYNEQFF
TRBJ2-7,NA,TRBV5-1,NA,TGCGCCAGCAGGCCGACAGCTGGGTACGAGCAGTACTTC,CASRPTAGYEQYF
TRBJ2-2,NA,TRBV5-1,NA,TGCGCCAGCAGCTTCGGGGGGCCCCGGACGATTCGTCACACCGGGGAGCTGTTTTTT,CASSFGGPRTIRHTGELFF
TRBJ2-5,NA,TRBV10-3,NA,TGTGCCATCAGTGAAGGACAAAGCCAAGAGACCCAGTACTTC,CAISEGQSQETQYF
TRBJ1-2,NA,TRBV7-2,TRBD1,TGTGCCAGCAGCTCCCAGGGACAGGGTGACTATGGCTACACCTTC,CASSSQGQGDYGYTF
TRBJ1-4,NA,TRBV2,TRBD1,TGTGCCAGCAGTCTAGGGGGCGCAACTAATGAAAAACTGTTTTTT,CASSLGGATNEKLFF
TRBJ2-7,NA,TRBV5-1,TRBD1,TGCGCCAGCAGCTGGGACAGGGGGTCACCCTACGAGCAGTACTTC,CASSWDRGSPYEQYF
TRBJ1-5,few,TRBV5-1,TRBD1,TGCGCCAGCAGCACAGGGGAGCGGAATCAGCCCCAGCATTTT,CASSTGERNQPQHF
TRBJ2-1,NA,TRBV9,TRBD1,TGTGCCAGCGGACAGGGTGGAAATGAGCAGTTCTTC,CASGQGGNEQFF
TRBJ2-5,NA,TRBV4-2,TRBD2,TGTGCCAGCAGCCAAGGGCTAGCGGGAGACCAAGAGACCCAGTACTTC,CASSQGLAGDQETQYF
TRBJ2-1,NA,TRBV14,NA,TGTGCCAGCAGCCAAGAGTCTAGCTCGGGAGATGAGCAGTTCTTC,CASSQESSSGDEQFF
TRBJ2-2,NA,TRBV5-1,TRBD1,TGCGCCAGCAGCCCGACCCCGGGACAGGGTAACACCGGGGAGCTGTTTTTT,CASSPTPGQGNTGELFF
TRBJ2-7,NA,TRBV6-5,NA,TGTGCCAGCAGTTCGTCCAGGGACTCCTACGAGCAGTACTTC,CASSSSRDSYEQYF
TRBJ1-2,once,TRBV7-9,TRBD1,TGTTCCAGCAGCTGGGGACAGGGGAAAGCTAACTATGGCTACACCTTC,CSSSWGQGKANYGYTF
TRBJ1-2,NA,TRBV7-6,TRBD1,TGTGCCAGCAGCCCTCGCAGGGGGCTGGACTATGGCTACACCTTC,CASSPRRGLDYGYTF
TRBJ1-4,NA,TRBV7-6,TRBD1,TGTGCCAGCAGCGCGAGACAGGGGGGATCGTATGAAAAACTGTTTTTT,CASSARQGGSYEKLFF
TRBJ2-7,NA,TRBV27,NA,TGTGCCAGCAGTTTAAGGGGACACGGAGGCTACGAGCAGTACTTC,CASSLRGHGGYEQYF
TRBJ2-5,NA,TRBV7-9,TRBD1,TGCGCCAGCAGACGGGACAGGGGGAGTGGAGAGACCCAGTACTTC,CASRRDRGSGETQYF
TRBJ2-3,few,TRBV6-1,TRBD1,TGTGCCAGCAGGGGGACAGCCACAGATACGCAGTATTTT,CASRGTATDTQYF
TRBJ1-2,NA,TRBV7-2,NA,TGTGCCAGCAGCTTAGGGTCTGGGGGGAACGGCTATGGCTACACCTTC,CASSLGSGGNGYGYTF
TRBJ2-2,once,TRBV5-1,TRBD2,TGCGCCAGCAGCTTGGCGGGACTAGCGAAGACCGGGGAGCTGTTTTTT,CASSLAGLAKTGELFF
TRBJ2-1,NA,TRBV19,TRBD2,TGTGCCAGTAGTATCTCACGTGGTTGGGCTAGCGGGGGGGCTGGAGATGAGCAGTTCTTC,CASSISRGWASGGAGDEQFF
TRBJ2-7,NA,TRBV6-5,TRBD2,TGTGCCAGCAGTTACTCGGGAGGGTCTGGCGAGCAGTACTTC,CASSYSGGSGEQYF
TRBJ1-1,NA,TRBV28,TRBD1,TGTGCCAGCAGTATACAGGGGATGACGAGGGGAGCTTTCTTT,CASSIQGMTRGAFF
TRBJ2-7,NA,TRBV29-1,TRBD1,TGCAGCGTTCGGACAGGGGGCTACGAGCAGTACTTC,CSVRTGGYEQYF
TRBJ2-4,NA,TRBV4-1,NA,TGCGCCAGCAGCCCCCGCGGGGGCCCTGGATCGAACATTCAGTACTTC,CASSPRGGPGSNIQYF